The 13 T cell receptor beta chains in this list originate from one sample, sequenced in a study of cytomegalovirus exposure and HLA in healthy donors. Primers for the PCR totalled 60 Vbeta and 13 Jbeta. Using immunoSEQ multiplex PCR, the repertoire was profiled, and TCRdb retains in-frame clones only, with some absent. The repertoire includes 250,000 to 350,000 clones, roughly two thirds of them detected once, and approximately 2.5% sits in the top ten. The sample was PBMCs. The origin of the receptors is a female donor in good health and CMV-seronegative.

The chain couples TRBV29-1 to TRBJ2-7; no firm D call. This CDR3 region has 12 residues. Germline V lookup: CDR1 SQVTM, CDR2 ANQGSEA. V was pared by 1 base and J by 2 bases, with 6 bases between. Written as DNA, the CDR3 is TGCAGCGTTGAAGGACACACCTACGAGCAGTACTTC. This gives the protein CSVEGHTYEQYF.

The chain employs TRBV5-1 and TRBJ1-2; the D is unclear. The ends were cut back, 0 bases at V and 1 base at J, with 7 bases in the middle. CDR3 size: 14 residues. Germline V gene data show CDR1 as SGHRS and CDR2 as YFSETQ. CDR3 in amino acids: CASSLEQNNYGYTF. The DNA of the CDR3 is TGCGCCAGCAGCTTGGAACAGAATAACTATGGCTACACCTTC.

This clone occurred a few times. J is TRBJ1-1 and V is TRBV6-5; unclear D gene. The CDR3 covers 14 residues. Trimming took 8 bases from V and 7 from J, leaving 20 bases between them. CDR1 is MNHEY, CDR2 SVGAGI, per germline. The CDR3 region is CASRLGGDNNEAFF. The CDR3 bases are TGTGCCAGCCGACTGGGAGGCGACAATAATGAAGCTTTCTTT.

This clone has a single count. This rearrangement joins TRBV28 to TRBJ1-2, with 7 bases that match TRBD1. Germline lookup yields CDR1 MDHEN and CDR2 SYDVKM. CDR3 length: 14 residues. Trimming cost V 3 bases and J 7 bases; bases outside gene matches: 8. DNA for the CDR3: TGTGCCAGCAGTTTGGAACAGGGGATGCGTGGCTACACCTTC. It encodes CASSLEQGMRGYTF.

The chain recombines TRBV2 with TRBJ2-1, with 11 bases lining up with TRBD2. Trimming removed 3 bases from V and 12 bases from J; junction bases left unmatched: 10. The CDR3 is 15 residues long. Germline V gene lookup returns CDR1 SNHLY and CDR2 FYNNEI. This CDR3 reads CASSDRLAGGPGQFF. The CDR3 region has the DNA TGTGCCAGCAGTGATAGGCTAGCGGGAGGCCCAGGGCAGTTCTTC. Full variable domain (remainder filled in from reference TRBV2 and TRBJ2-1): EPEVTQTPSHQVTQMGQEVILRCVPISNHLYFYWYRQILGQKVEFLVSFYNNEISEKSEIFDDQFSVERPDGSNFTLKIRSTKLEDSAMYFCASSDRLAGGPGQFFGPGTRLTVL.

V and J are TRBV9 and TRBJ2-1; 12 positions agree with TRBD2. Germline-derived CDR1 and CDR2 are SGDLS and YYNGEE. CDR3 size: 14 residues. V lost 3 bases to trimming and J lost 9 bases; unmatched junction nucleotides: 4. The CDR3 sequence: CASSATSGRVEQFF. As DNA, the CDR3 is TGTGCCAGCAGCGCGACTAGCGGGAGAGTTGAGCAGTTCTTC.

This rearrangement joins TRBV2 to TRBJ1-5; TRBD1 aligns across 7 bases. The germline CDR1 and CDR2 sequences are SNHLY and FYNNEI. Trimming removed 7 bases from V and 5 bases from J; junction bases left unmatched: 8. CDR3 size: 14 residues. This CDR3 reads CASKGDSPYQPQHF. Here the CDR3 DNA reads TGTGCCAGCAAAGGGGACAGCCCTTATCAGCCCCAGCATTTT.

The chain links TRBV30 to TRBJ2-7, with 12 bases fitting TRBD2. Per germline, CDR1 GTSNPN and CDR2 SVGIG (reference sequence). The CDR3 sequence is 14 residues long. V lost 2 bases and J lost 3; bases outside the gene matches: 2. The chain's CDR3 is CAWSTGLAGYEQYF. The CDR3 DNA is TGTGCCTGGAGTACGGGACTAGCGGGCTACGAGCAGTACTTC.

This clone has only one observation. The V gene is TRBV27, the J gene TRBJ2-5; 9 bases are shared with TRBD2. The CDR3 runs 14 residues. CDR1 is MNHEY and CDR2 is SMNVEV in the germline V gene (reference sequence). V dropped 7 bases and J dropped 2; count of bases not matched to a gene: 5. CDR3 bases: TGTGCCAGCATGGAGCGGGGGGAACAAGAGACCCAGTACTTC. Residues: CASMERGEQETQYF.

The rearrangement joins TRBV2 to TRBJ1-5; D is unresolved. The CDR3 runs to 15 residues. Per germline, CDR1 SNHLY and CDR2 FYNNEI. The ends were cut back, 0 bases at V and 9 bases at J, with 15 bases in the middle. DNA for the CDR3: TGTGCCAGCAGTGAAGCGCAGCGCTCTGGAGGGCCCCAGCATTTT. Translating gives CASSEAQRSGGPQHF.

A note on this clone: At one boundary the junction diverges from the germline segment, which might be a read error. The rearrangement uses TRBV7-9 and TRBJ2-5, with a weak D call TRBD2 (6 bases). The CDR3 sequence is 12 residues long. Germline V gene sequence: CDR1 SEHNR, CDR2 FQNEAQ (reference sequence). CDR3 sequence reads: CSSSRRGETQYF. In DNA, the CDR3 is TGTTCCAGCAGCCGACGGGGGGAGACCCAGTACTTC. Based on the CDR3 plus reference TRBV7-9 and TRBJ2-5, the full variable domain is DTGVSQNPRHKITKRGQNVTFRCDPISEHNRLYWYRQTLGQGPEFLTYFQNEAQLEKSRLLSDRFSAERPKGSFSTLEIQRTEQGDSAMYLCSSSRRGETQYFGPGTRLLVL.

Worth noting for this clone: This CDR3 is also generated by other DNA sequences in the sample. The V call is TRBV5-4, the J call TRBJ2-3, with D hard to call. CDR3 length: 13 residues. With 0 bases removed from V and 3 bases from J, the gap between germline ends came to 5 bases. Germline lookup yields CDR1 SGHNT and CDR2 YYREEE (reference sequence). This CDR3 is CASSLERTDTQYF. DNA for the CDR3: TGTGCCAGCAGCTTGGAACGGACAGATACGCAGTATTTT.

V is TRBV15 and J is TRBJ1-1; TRBD1 might be the D (5 bases). This CDR3 region has 14 residues. The V gene lost 2 bases and the J gene lost 5 bases, with 12 bases spanning the gap. CDR1 LNHNV and CDR2 YYDKDF come from the germline V gene (reference sequence). The CDR3 here is CATSRSKDSTEAFF. DNA of the CDR3: TGTGCCACCAGCAGATCTAAAGACAGTACTGAAGCTTTCTTT.